This T cell receptor (beta chain) derives from a study of CDR3 diversity in severe acne. TCRdb re-derived calls from the PCR reads in MiXCR, one entry per CDR3 protein. Of more than 85,000 distinct CDR3 sequences listed, roughly half are singletons. V gave up 4 bases and J gave up 4 bases; unmatched junction bases: 10. The CDR3 is made up of 18 amino acids. The germline V gene encodes CDR1 SGHRS and CDR2 YFSETQ. Material for sequencing was blood. The rearrangement joins TRBV5-1 to TRBJ2-5, with 16 bases identical to TRBD2. The TCR comes from a male donor with acne. DNA for the CDR3: TGCGCCAGCAGCCAGGGACTAGCGGGGGGGCCCGGGGTAGAGACCCAGTACTTC. Amino acid sequence: CASSQGLAGGPGVETQYF.